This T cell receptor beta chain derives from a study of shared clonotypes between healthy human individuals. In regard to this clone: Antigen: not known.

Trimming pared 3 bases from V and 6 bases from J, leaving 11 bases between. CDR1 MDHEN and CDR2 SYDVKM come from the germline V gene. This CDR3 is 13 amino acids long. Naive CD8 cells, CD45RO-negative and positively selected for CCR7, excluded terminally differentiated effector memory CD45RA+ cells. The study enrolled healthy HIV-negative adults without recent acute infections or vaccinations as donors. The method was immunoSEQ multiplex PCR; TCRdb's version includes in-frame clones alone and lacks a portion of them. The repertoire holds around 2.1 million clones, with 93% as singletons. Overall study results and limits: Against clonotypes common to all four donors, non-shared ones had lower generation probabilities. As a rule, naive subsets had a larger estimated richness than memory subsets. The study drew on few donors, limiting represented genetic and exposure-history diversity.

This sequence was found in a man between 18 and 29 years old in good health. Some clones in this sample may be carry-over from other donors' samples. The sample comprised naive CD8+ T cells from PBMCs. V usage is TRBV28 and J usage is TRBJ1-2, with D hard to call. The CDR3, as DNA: TGTGCCAGCAGTTTGGGCGTCCTCGATGGCTACACCTTC. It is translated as CASSLGVLDGYTF.